Each of the 30 T cell receptor beta chains below was sequenced from the same sample in a study of molecular identifiers for immune sequencing clone quantification. TCRdb used MiXCR to reprocess the PCR reads, holding one entry per CDR3 protein. The sample has 6,000 or so distinct CDR3 sequences; about 15% are singletons. Specimen: naive CD8+ T cells from blood, with Jurkat cell RNA spiked in. The subset denotes: FACS-sorted CD8+CD4-CCR7+CD45RA+ naive T cells. All receptors come from a human donor in good health. Some libraries in this study had Jurkat cell RNA spiked in.

By sample fraction, this clonotype is medium-sized. The chain joins TRBV7-9 to TRBJ1-6; perhaps TRBD1 as D (5 bases). CDR1 SEHNR and CDR2 FQNEAQ come from the germline V gene (reference sequence). This CDR3 comprises 16 residues. V lost 5 bases and J 10 bases, leaving 21 bases between the germline ends. DNA for the CDR3: TGTGCCAGCAGCCAGGGCGGGCAGGGCATCAGATCACCCCTCCACTTT. It specifies CASSQGGQGIRSPLHF.

This clonotype counts as medium-sized. The chain is built from TRBV14 and TRBJ1-4, with D possibly matching TRBD1 (5 bases). Germline V CDR1 and CDR2: SGHDN, FVKESK. The CDR3 loop spans 17 amino acids. Trimming removed 0 bases from V and 0 bases from J, with 11 bases in between. The CDR3 DNA sequence: TGTGCCAGCAGCCAAGATGAAGCGGGGGCAACTAATGAAAAACTGTTTTTT. Residues: CASSQDEAGATNEKLFF.

In this sample, this clonotype is medium-sized. V is TRBV3-1 and J is TRBJ2-1; 8 bases line up with TRBD2. Germline V lookup: CDR1 LGHDT, CDR2 YNNKEL (reference sequence). CDR3 length: 14 amino acids. Trimming removed 5 bases from V and 2 bases from J; junction bases left unmatched: 2. CDR3 in DNA: TGTGCCAGCAGCTGGCGGGGGGCCTACAATGAGCAGTTCTTC. Translating gives CASSWRGAYNEQFF.

This clonotype is termed medium-sized. V usage is TRBV7-6 and J usage is TRBJ1-4; the D is unclear. CDR3 length equals 18 residues. Trimming removed 5 bases from V and 0 bases from J, with 19 bases in between. In germline, CDR1 is SGHVS, CDR2 FNYEAQ. The CDR3 loop is CASSPKLAEDATNEKLFF. The CDR3 coding sequence is TGTGCCAGCAGCCCCAAATTGGCGGAGGACGCAACTAATGAAAAACTGTTTTTT.

This clonotype is classed as medium-sized. This chain joins TRBV2 and TRBJ2-3, with 9 bases that match TRBD1. The CDR3 extends over 15 amino acids. J was trimmed by 5 bases and V by 3 bases; bases with no gene match: 6. Looked up from germline, CDR1 is SNHLY and CDR2 is FYNNEI. The CDR3 spells CASSEGTGWIDTQYF. The CDR3 bases are TGTGCCAGCAGTGAGGGGACAGGGTGGATAGATACGCAGTATTTT.

This clonotype is medium-sized in the sample. J is TRBJ2-3 and V is TRBV21-1; TRBD2 is the table's D call, not checked against the DNA. TRBV21-1 is given as a pseudogene. The CDR3 totals 16 residues. The CDR3 protein is CASPSGLAGSTDTQYF. The CDR3 DNA sequence: TGTGCCAGCCCGAGTGGGCTAGCGGGAAGCACAGATACGCAGTATTTT.

Details on this clonotype: A read error is likely, as this CDR3 ends without the conserved phenylalanine or tryptophan. The CDR3 DNA reads as TGCAGCGTTGTGTATACAGGTTGGAACACTGAAGCTTTCCTT. It is translated as CSVVYTGWNTEAFL. This chain links TRBV29-1 with TRBJ1-1; D may be TRBD1 (5 bases). The germline V gene encodes CDR1 SQVTM and CDR2 ANQGSEA. V gave up 4 bases and J gave up 1 base, with 13 bases separating them. The length of the CDR3 is 14 residues.

Within the sample, this clonotype is medium-sized. The chain uses TRBV7-9 and TRBJ2-2; the match to TRBD1 covers 7 bases. The CDR3 runs to 15 residues. Germline V gene sequence: CDR1 SEHNR, CDR2 FQNEAQ (reference sequence). V was clipped by 3 bases and J by 3 bases; unmatched bases: 4. The CDR3 spells CASSFVTGYTGELFF. The CDR3 DNA is TGTGCCAGCAGCTTCGTGACAGGGTACACCGGGGAGCTGTTTTTT.

By its share, this clonotype is medium-sized. The chain links TRBV7-9 to TRBJ2-5; D is undetermined. Germline lookup yields CDR1 SEHNR and CDR2 FQNEAQ (reference sequence). With 5 bases removed from V and 1 base from J, the gap between germline ends came to 14 bases. The CDR3 runs to 15 residues. Written as DNA, the CDR3 is TGTGCCAGCAGCCCCCCTAGGCCCGGCCAAGAGACCCAGTACTTC. Protein sequence: CASSPPRPGQETQYF.

This clonotype counts as medium-sized (0.01 to 0.1%). This sequence joins TRBV19 and TRBJ1-5; D remains ambiguous. This CDR3 comprises 19 residues. V gave up 2 bases and J gave up 3 bases, with 23 bases separating them. The germline V gene encodes CDR1 LNHDA and CDR2 SQIVND (reference sequence). The DNA for the CDR3 is TGTGCCAGTAGTATACCTCCCCACGTCGTGGGAGGTTACAATCAGCCCCAGCATTTT. Translated: CASSIPPHVVGGYNQPQHF.

This clonotype was counted a single time. The chain has TRBV29-1 and TRBJ2-3, with D possibly being TRBD2 (7 bases). The CDR3 spans 17 residues. Trimming removed 2 bases from V and 4 bases from J, with 22 bases in between. CDR1 and CDR2 (germline): SQVTM, ANQGSEA. The CDR3: CSVETPDGGGGPDTQYF. The DNA of the CDR3 is TGCAGCGTTGAAACCCCCGATGGGGGGGGGGGCCCAGATACGCAGTATTTT.

This clonotype has only a few counts. The chain combines TRBV5-4 with TRBJ2-3, with unresolved D. Germline CDR1 is SGHNT and CDR2 is YYREEE (reference sequence). CDR3 length equals 14 residues. Trimming took 3 bases from V and 5 from J, leaving 13 bases between them. CDR3 residues: CASSSGEGRDTQYF. CDR3 in DNA: TGTGCCAGCAGCTCGGGTGAAGGGCGAGATACGCAGTATTTT.

This clonotype is deemed medium-sized. The chain has TRBV29-1 and TRBJ2-2, with a weak D call TRBD1 (6 bases). CDR1 and CDR2 from the germline V gene are SQVTM and ANQGSEA. The V end was cut by 5 bases, the J end by 3 bases, with 10 bases between. The CDR3 contains 13 residues. The DNA of the CDR3 is TGCAGCGTTTCTAACAGGGACACCGGGGAGCTGTTTTTT. It codes for CSVSNRDTGELFF.

This clonotype showed up just a few times. Without the conserved terminal phenylalanine or tryptophan, this CDR3 likely stems from a read error. This sequence joins TRBV12-3 or TRBV12-4 and TRBJ2-7; D is possibly TRBD2 (5 bases). The CDR3 length is 13 residues. V was cut by 5 bases and J by 3 bases, with 11 bases left in between. The CDR3 nucleotides are TGTGCCAGCAGTGCAGCCGGACTCTACGAGCAGTACTCC. It is translated as CASSAAGLYEQYS.

Only one count was recorded for this clonotype. A read error is possible here, since a much larger clone lies one base away. The chain has TRBV19 and TRBJ1-2; D call uncertain. CDR3 size: 13 residues. Trimming stripped 9 bases from V and 2 bases from J, with 13 bases between. Germline CDR1 is LNHDA and CDR2 is SQIVND (reference sequence). The CDR3 DNA follows: TGTGCCAGCTCCTGGGCAGGCAACTATGGCTACACCTTC. Protein sequence: CASSWAGNYGYTF.

This clonotype counts as medium-sized. The chain employs TRBV6-2 or TRBV6-3 and TRBJ2-1, with D perhaps matching TRBD2 (6 bases). CDR3 size: 16 residues. V gave up 6 bases and J gave up 4 bases, with 19 bases separating them. CDR1 MNHEY and CDR2 SVGEGT come from the germline V gene. The CDR3, as DNA: TGTGCCAGCAGCTCAATCCGCATCGGGGGATACAATGAGCAGTTCTTC. As protein: CASSSIRIGGYNEQFF.

This clonotype is judged medium-sized (0.01 to 0.1%). The chain links TRBV27 to TRBJ1-1; D not certain. The CDR3 runs to 15 residues. Germline values: CDR1 MNHEY, CDR2 SMNVEV (reference sequence). Between the trimmed V and J ends, which lost 3 bases and 4 bases, there was a span of 15 bases. The CDR3 region is CASSFVWSSSTEAFF. CDR3 bases: TGTGCCAGCAGTTTTGTTTGGAGCTCGAGCACTGAAGCTTTCTTT.

This clonotype has at least ten counts. The chain employs TRBV6-1 and TRBJ2-7; TRBD1 matches at 7 bases. This CDR3 spans 13 amino acids. The junction had 7 bases not matched to a gene; V was cut back by 9 bases and J by 2 bases. CDR1 and CDR2 from the germline V gene are MNHNS and SASEGT. The CDR3 region is CASNNRGPYEQYF. The CDR3 nucleotides are TGTGCCAGTAACAACAGGGGTCCCTACGAGCAGTACTTC.

This clonotype is medium-sized in the sample. The V call is TRBV7-6, the J call TRBJ2-5; D is possibly TRBD2 (5 bases). Per germline, CDR1 SGHVS and CDR2 FNYEAQ. This CDR3 has 15 amino acids. V was trimmed by 6 bases and J by 4 bases, leaving 18 bases between them. The CDR3 nucleotides are TGTGCCAGCAGTCGACCGCACGGGGTAGGAGAGACCCAGTACTTC. It yields the protein CASSRPHGVGETQYF.

As regards this clonotype: One junction end disagrees with the germline gene, perhaps due to a read error. The rearrangement joins TRBV30 to TRBJ1-2; 7 bases are shared with TRBD1. Germline CDR1 is GTSNPN and CDR2 is SVGIG (reference sequence). This CDR3 has 13 amino acids. CDR3 sequence (DNA): TGTGCCTGGACCCCGACAGGGTGCGAAGGCTACGCCTTC. This encodes CAWTPTGCEGYAF.

Regarding this clonotype: This may stem from a read error, because a much larger clone lies one nucleotide away. Since the CDR3 does not end with the conserved phenylalanine or tryptophan, this likely comes from a read error. The rearrangement links TRBV30 to TRBJ1-5; D may be TRBD1 (6 bases). The CDR3 loop spans 13 amino acids. Germline lookup yields CDR1 GTSNPN and CDR2 SVGIG (reference sequence). Between the trimmed V and J ends, which lost 3 bases and 9 bases, there was a span of 15 bases. CDR3 region: CAWSPGGLGPQHL. For the CDR3, the DNA is TGTGCCTGGAGCCCGGGGGGCCTGGGGCCCCAGCATCTT.

By share, this clonotype ranks as medium-sized (0.01 to 0.1%). The J gene is TRBJ2-7, the V gene TRBV28; D gene uncertain. CDR3 size: 13 residues. The germline gives CDR1 MDHEN, CDR2 SYDVKM. The germline V and J ends were trimmed by 5 bases and 4 bases, with 12 bases remaining between them. The CDR3 loop reads CASSARSNYEQYF. The CDR3 bases are TGTGCCAGCAGTGCCCGTTCGAATTACGAGCAGTACTTC.

In its sample, this clonotype ranks as medium-sized. V usage is TRBV12-3 or TRBV12-4 and J usage is TRBJ2-2, with a possible D match to TRBD1 (6 bases). The CDR3 is made up of 17 amino acids. V gave up 3 bases and J gave up 4 bases, with 18 bases separating them. Here the CDR3 reads CASSFLAGASITGELFF. Written as DNA, the CDR3 is TGTGCCAGCAGTTTTTTAGCAGGGGCGAGTATCACCGGGGAGCTGTTTTTT.

The rearrangement joins TRBV12-3 or TRBV12-4 to TRBJ1-3; D uncertain. CDR3 length: 12 residues. V lost 7 bases and J 0 bases, leaving 4 bases between the germline ends. The CDR3 DNA is TGTGCCAGCACTTTCTCTGGAAACACCATATATTTT. This gives the protein CASTFSGNTIYF.

This clonotype is labeled as medium-sized. V gene TRBV19 combines with J gene TRBJ2-2; no clear D gene. V shed 2 bases and J shed 6 bases, with 4 bases lying between them. The CDR3 has 12 residues. CDR1 and CDR2 from the germline V gene are LNHDA and SQIVND (reference sequence). CDR3 protein: CASSIIPGELFF. CDR3 nucleotide sequence: TGTGCCAGTAGTATAATCCCCGGGGAGCTGTTTTTT.

In this sample, this clonotype is medium-sized. V usage is TRBV7-6 and J usage is TRBJ2-3; the match to TRBD2 covers 7 bases. Germline loops: CDR1 SGHVS, CDR2 FNYEAQ. CDR3 length: 16 residues. V lost 1 base to trimming and J lost 0 bases; unmatched junction nucleotides: 4. The CDR3 region has the DNA TGTGCCAGCAGCTTAGGTTTAGCGGGTAGCACAGATACGCAGTATTTT. Translating it yields CASSLGLAGSTDTQYF.

In this sample, this clonotype is medium-sized (0.01 to 0.1%). V gene TRBV19 combines with J gene TRBJ1-5, with D perhaps TRBD1 (5 bases). CDR1 LNHDA and CDR2 SQIVND come from the germline V gene (reference sequence). V lost 7 bases, J lost 7 bases, and 14 bases lay in between. This CDR3 spans 13 amino acids. The DNA of the CDR3 is TGTGCCAGTACCATTGGGGGGTTACAGCCCCAGCATTTT. Translated, it gives CASTIGGLQPQHF.

Sample share makes this clonotype medium-sized (0.01 to 0.1%). The V gene is TRBV29-1, the J gene TRBJ2-3; TRBD2 is a possible D gene (5 bases). V was trimmed by 1 base and J by 0 bases, leaving 14 bases between them. The CDR3 consists of 16 residues. Germline CDR1 is SQVTM and CDR2 is ANQGSEA. The DNA of the CDR3 is TGCAGCGTTGAAGTGGACCGGACTGCTAGCACAGATACGCAGTATTTT. Translation gives CSVEVDRTASTDTQYF.

This clonotype ranks as medium-sized. V gene TRBV6-5 combines with J gene TRBJ2-1; possible D gene TRBD2, 5 bases. Germline V gene data show CDR1 as MNHEY and CDR2 as SVGAGI. The CDR3 contains 15 residues. V was clipped by 3 bases and J by 3 bases, with 12 bases between them. The CDR3 coding sequence is TGTGCCAGCAGTTATCTCAGCGGAGACTACAATGAGCAGTTCTTC. Its translation is CASSYLSGDYNEQFF.

The V call is TRBV18, the J call TRBJ2-1; 9 bases agree with TRBD2. The CDR3 runs to 17 residues. The V gene's germline CDR1 is KGHSH and CDR2 LQKENI. V was pared by 3 bases and J by 2 bases, with 8 bases of the junction left unmatched. CDR3 residues: CASSPRTSAIAYNEQFF. In DNA, the CDR3 is TGTGCCAGCTCACCCCGGACTAGCGCTATAGCCTACAATGAGCAGTTCTTC. Variable domain in full (rest from reference TRBV18 and TRBJ2-1): NAGVMQNPRHLVRRRGQEARLRCSPMKGHSHVYWYRQLPEEGLKFMVYLQKENIIDESGMPKERFSAEFPKEGPSILRIQQVVRGDSAAYFCASSPRTSAIAYNEQFFGPGTRLTVL.